Sequencing of this T cell receptor beta chain was carried out in a study of graft-versus-host responses after intestinal transplantation. Study as a whole: All of the recipients had induction that used anti-thymocyte globulin, then tacrolimus and steroids for two to three years.

Looked up from germline, CDR1 is SEHNR and CDR2 is FQNEAQ (reference sequence). The CDR3 runs to 14 residues. Trimming took off 7 bases at V and 6 bases at J, with 15 bases between the two ends. Data came from immunoSEQ multiplex PCR; TCRdb stores just in-frame clones and leaves some out. This table holds around 13,000 clones, 80% to 90% found once. The TCR comes from a human patient who received an intestinal transplant, so some T cells may come from the graft donor. The starting material was PBMCs, obtained after intestinal transplantation. The chain carries TRBV7-9 and TRBJ1-4; D call uncertain. The CDR3 DNA reads TGTGCCAGCAACCGCCCCCGACCGGATGAAAAACTGTTTTTT. It codes for CASNRPRPDEKLFF. Together with reference TRBV7-9 and TRBJ1-4, the CDR3 gives the full variable domain: DTGVSQNPRHKITKRGQNVTFRCDPISEHNRLYWYRQTLGQGPEFLTYFQNEAQLEKSRLLSDRFSAERPKGSFSTLEIQRTEQGDSAMYLCASNRPRPDEKLFFGSGTQLSVL.